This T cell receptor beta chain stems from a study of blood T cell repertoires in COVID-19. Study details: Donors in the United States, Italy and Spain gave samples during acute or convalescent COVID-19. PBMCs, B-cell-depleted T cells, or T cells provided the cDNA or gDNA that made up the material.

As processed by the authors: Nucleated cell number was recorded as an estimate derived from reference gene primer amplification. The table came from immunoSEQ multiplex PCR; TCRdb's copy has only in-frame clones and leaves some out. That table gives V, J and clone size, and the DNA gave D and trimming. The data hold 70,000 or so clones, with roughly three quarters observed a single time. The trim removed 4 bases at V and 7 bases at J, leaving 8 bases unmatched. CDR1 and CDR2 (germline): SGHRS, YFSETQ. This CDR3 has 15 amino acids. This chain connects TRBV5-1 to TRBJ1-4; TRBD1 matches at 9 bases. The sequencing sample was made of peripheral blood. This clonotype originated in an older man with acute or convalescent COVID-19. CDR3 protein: CASSGTGTGTEKLFF. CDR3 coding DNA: TGCGCCAGCAGCGGAACCGGGACAGGGACTGAAAAACTGTTTTTT.